This entry concerns a single T cell receptor beta chain. What it binds is not known. This record comes from a study of vaccination effects on CD4 cells after COVID-19. Study outcomes and limitations: Missing from the study were early post-infection timepoints, and its convalescent patients were few.

Sequencing was preceded by expansion of antigen-specific CD4+ T cells with viral peptide pools in the ViraFEST assay. The authors isolated CD4+ T cells after more than eight days of culture. Vaccine recipients lacked prior SARS-CoV-2 infection and had negative nucleocapsid antibodies. Only in-frame clones appear in the TCRdb table, and some are missing; sequencing was by immunoSEQ multiplex PCR. This repertoire shows approximately 40,000 clones, roughly 70% found once; its top ten account for roughly 20%. This clonotype was obtained from a human donor who received a COVID-19 vaccine. The specimen was CD4+ T cells from PBMCs cultured with SARS-CoV-2 spike peptides, collected before COVID-19 vaccination.

CDR3 loop: CASSQAGQGTEKLFF. CDR3 DNA: TGCGCCAGCAGCCAAGCGGGACAGGGGACTGAAAAACTGTTTTTT. The J gene is TRBJ1-4, the V gene TRBV4-1; 10 positions agree with TRBD1. This CDR3 region has 15 residues. The V gene's germline CDR1 is MGHRA and CDR2 YSYEKL. V trimming: 1 base; J trimming: 7 bases; junction bases outside the gene matches: 3.